The T cell receptor (beta chain) under discussion was sequenced for a study of cytomegalovirus exposure and HLA in healthy donors. Turning to this clone: What it binds is not known.

Findings and caveats of the study: The study designated 150 to 200 TCR beta chains cytomegalovirus-associated.

In the PCR, 60 Vbeta and 13 Jbeta primers were used. Profiled with immunoSEQ multiplex PCR; TCRdb holds only in-frame clones, not every one. This table holds roughly 86,000 clones, roughly 80% found once. After removal of 1 base from V and 5 bases from J, the junction contained 8 bases not matched to a gene. CDR3 length: 17 amino acids. Germline values: CDR1 LGHNA, CDR2 YSLEER. The TCR comes from a man aged 50 to 60 in good health and CMV-seropositive. Sequencing was performed on PBMCs. The rearrangement uses TRBV4-3 and TRBJ2-3, with TRBD2 matching over 11 bases. The CDR3 coding sequence is TGCGCCAGCAGCCAAGCGGATAGCGGGGGGGCCAGAGATACGCAGTATTTT. This codes for CASSQADSGGARDTQYF.